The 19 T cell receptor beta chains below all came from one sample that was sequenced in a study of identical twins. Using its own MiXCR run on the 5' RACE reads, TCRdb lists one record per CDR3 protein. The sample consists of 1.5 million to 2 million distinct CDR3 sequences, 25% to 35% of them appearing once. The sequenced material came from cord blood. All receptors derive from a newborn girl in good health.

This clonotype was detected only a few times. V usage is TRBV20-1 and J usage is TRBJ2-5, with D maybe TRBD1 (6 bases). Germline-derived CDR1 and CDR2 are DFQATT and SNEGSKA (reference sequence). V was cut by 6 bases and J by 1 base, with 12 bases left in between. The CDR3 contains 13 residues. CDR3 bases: TGCAGTGCGACGCGAGGGGGCCAAGAGACCCAGTACTTC. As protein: CSATRGGQETQYF.

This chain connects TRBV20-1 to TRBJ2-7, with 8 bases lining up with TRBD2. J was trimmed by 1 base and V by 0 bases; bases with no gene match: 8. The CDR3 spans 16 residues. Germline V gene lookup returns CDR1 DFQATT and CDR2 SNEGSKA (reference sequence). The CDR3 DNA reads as TGCAGTGCTAGAGACCTAAGCGGGGGAGAGTCCTACGAGCAGTACTTC. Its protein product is CSARDLSGGESYEQYF.

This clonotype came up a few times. The CDR3 region has the DNA TGCAGTGCTAGAGATCTCGACGAGCAGTACTTC. Amino acid sequence: CSARDLDEQYF. The chain combines TRBV20-1 with TRBJ2-7; no definite D call. Germline CDR1 DFQATT, CDR2 SNEGSKA (reference sequence). V was trimmed by 0 bases and J by 5 bases, leaving 5 bases between them. This CDR3 region has 11 residues.

CDR3 sequence (DNA): TGTGCCAGCAGTTTAGTCTACTCTGGGGCCAACGTCCTGACTTTC. It codes for CASSLVYSGANVLTF. The rearrangement uses TRBV27 and TRBJ2-6; D gene unclear. V was shortened by 2 bases and J by 0 bases, with 5 bases between the two germline ends. Germline assignment: CDR1 MNHEY and CDR2 SMNVEV (reference sequence). The CDR3 covers 15 residues.

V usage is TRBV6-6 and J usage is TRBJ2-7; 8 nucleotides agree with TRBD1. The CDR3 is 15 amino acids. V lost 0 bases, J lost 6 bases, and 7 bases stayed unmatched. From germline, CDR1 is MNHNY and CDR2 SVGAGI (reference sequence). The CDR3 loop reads CASSYSGQGLGEQYF. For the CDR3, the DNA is TGTGCCAGCAGTTACTCCGGACAGGGTTTAGGCGAGCAGTACTTC.

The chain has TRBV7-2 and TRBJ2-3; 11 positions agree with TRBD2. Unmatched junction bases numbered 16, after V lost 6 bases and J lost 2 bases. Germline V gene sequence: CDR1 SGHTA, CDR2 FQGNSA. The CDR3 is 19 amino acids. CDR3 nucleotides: TGTGCCAGCAGGTCCCCGGGACTAGCGGAAATTCTAGACACAGATACGCAGTATTTT. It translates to CASRSPGLAEILDTDTQYF.

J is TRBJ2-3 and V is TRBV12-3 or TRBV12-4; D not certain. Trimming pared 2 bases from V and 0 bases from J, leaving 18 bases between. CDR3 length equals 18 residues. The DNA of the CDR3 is TGTGCCAGCAGTTTATTGTTGGGGTCTCCCGCTAGCACAGATACGCAGTATTTT. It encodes CASSLLLGSPASTDTQYF.

DNA of the CDR3: TGCAGTGCTCACCACACCAACACCGGGGAGCTGTTTTTT. Translation: CSAHHTNTGELFF. The V and J genes are TRBV20-1 and TRBJ2-2; D is ambiguous. V lost 5 bases and J lost 2, with 9 bases in between. The V gene's germline CDR1 is DFQATT and CDR2 SNEGSKA (reference sequence). The CDR3 spans 13 residues.

The CDR3 region is CASSQDLNMESGYTF. CDR3 sequence (DNA): TGTGCCAGCAGCCAAGATCTTAACATGGAATCTGGCTACACCTTC. The chain employs TRBV4-2 and TRBJ1-2; no reliable D call. In germline, CDR1 is LGHNA, CDR2 YNFKEQ. The CDR3 has 15 amino acids. V was shortened by 0 bases and J by 7 bases, with 15 bases between the two germline ends.

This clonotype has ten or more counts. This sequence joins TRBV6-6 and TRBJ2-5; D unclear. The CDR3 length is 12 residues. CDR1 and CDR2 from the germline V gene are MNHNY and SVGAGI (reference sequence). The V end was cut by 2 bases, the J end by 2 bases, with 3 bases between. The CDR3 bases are TGTGCCAGCAGTTACGCGCAAGAGACCCAGTACTTC. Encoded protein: CASSYAQETQYF.

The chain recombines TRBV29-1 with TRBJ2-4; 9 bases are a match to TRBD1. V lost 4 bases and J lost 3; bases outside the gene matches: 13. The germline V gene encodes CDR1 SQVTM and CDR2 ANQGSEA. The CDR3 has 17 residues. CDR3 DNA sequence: TGCAGCGTTGGGGAGGGTTACAGGGGGCGCTTCAAAAACATTCAGTACTTC. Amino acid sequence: CSVGEGYRGRFKNIQYF.

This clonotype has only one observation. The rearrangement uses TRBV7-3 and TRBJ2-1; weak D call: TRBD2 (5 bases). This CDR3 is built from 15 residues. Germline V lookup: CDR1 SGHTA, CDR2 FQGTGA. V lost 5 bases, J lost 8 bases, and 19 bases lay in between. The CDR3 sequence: CASSPARTRLDEQFF. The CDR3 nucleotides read TGTGCCAGCAGCCCCGCCCGAACTAGGTTGGATGAGCAGTTCTTC.

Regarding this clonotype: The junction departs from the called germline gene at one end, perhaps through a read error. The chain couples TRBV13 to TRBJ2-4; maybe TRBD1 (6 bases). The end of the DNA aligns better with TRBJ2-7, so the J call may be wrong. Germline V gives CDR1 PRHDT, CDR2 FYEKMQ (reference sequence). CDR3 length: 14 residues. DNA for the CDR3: TGTGCCAGCAGCTTCCGGGACACCTCCTGCGAGCAGTACTTC. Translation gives CASSFRDTSCEQYF.

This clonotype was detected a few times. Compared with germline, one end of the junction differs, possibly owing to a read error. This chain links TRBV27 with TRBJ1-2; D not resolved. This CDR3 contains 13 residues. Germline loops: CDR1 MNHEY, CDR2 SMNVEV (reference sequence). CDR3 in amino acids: CASSLEGSGGYTF. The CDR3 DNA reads TGCGCCAGCAGCTTGGAAGGGTCGGGTGGCTACACCTTC.

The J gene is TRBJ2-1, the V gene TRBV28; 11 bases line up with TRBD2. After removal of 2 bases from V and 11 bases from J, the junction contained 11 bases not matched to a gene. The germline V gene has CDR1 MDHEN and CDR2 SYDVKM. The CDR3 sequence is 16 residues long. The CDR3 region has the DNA TGTGCCAGCAGTTTACCCACTAGCGGGAGTGAAGTTAAGCAGTTCTTC. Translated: CASSLPTSGSEVKQFF.

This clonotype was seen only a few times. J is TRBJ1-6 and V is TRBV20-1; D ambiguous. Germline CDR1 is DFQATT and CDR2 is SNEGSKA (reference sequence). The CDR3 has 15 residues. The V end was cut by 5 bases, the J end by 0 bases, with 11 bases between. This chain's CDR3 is CSALFHSSYNSPLHF. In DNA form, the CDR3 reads TGCAGTGCTCTATTCCACAGCTCCTATAATTCACCCCTCCACTTT.

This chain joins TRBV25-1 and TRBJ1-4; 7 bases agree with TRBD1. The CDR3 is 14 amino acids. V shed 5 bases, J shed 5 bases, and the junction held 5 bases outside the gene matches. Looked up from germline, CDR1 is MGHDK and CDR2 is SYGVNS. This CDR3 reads CASSKGTVNEKLFF. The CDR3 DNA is TGTGCCAGCAGTAAGGGGACAGTAAATGAAAAACTGTTTTTT.

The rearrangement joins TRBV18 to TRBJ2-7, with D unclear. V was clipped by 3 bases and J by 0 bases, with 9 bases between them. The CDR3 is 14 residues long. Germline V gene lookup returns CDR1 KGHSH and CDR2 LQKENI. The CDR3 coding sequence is TGTGCCAGCTCACCGTACGGGCGCTCCTACGAGCAGTACTTC. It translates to CASSPYGRSYEQYF.

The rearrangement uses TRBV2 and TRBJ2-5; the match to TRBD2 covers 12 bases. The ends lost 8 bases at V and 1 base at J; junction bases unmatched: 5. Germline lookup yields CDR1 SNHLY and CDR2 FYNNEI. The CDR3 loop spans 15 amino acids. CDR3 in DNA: TGTGCCAGCTTGGGACTAGCGGGCTCCCAAGAGACCCAGTACTTC. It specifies CASLGLAGSQETQYF. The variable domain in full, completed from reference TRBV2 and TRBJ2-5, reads EPEVTQTPSHQVTQMGQEVILRCVPISNHLYFYWYRQILGQKVEFLVSFYNNEISEKSEIFDDQFSVERPDGSNFTLKIRSTKLEDSAMYFCASLGLAGSQETQYFGPGTRLLVL.